Reported below is one T cell receptor beta chain. Its antigen is not known. The data derive from a study of blood T cells in healthy people across ages. Overall study findings and caveats: Per-million-T-cell TCR beta diversity fell roughly linearly with age. Naive T cell percentage by flow cytometry tracked strongly with beta diversity. Diversity was estimated from one million T cells, and these estimates were considered underestimates.

This CDR3 has 14 amino acids. Trimming pared 6 bases from V and 1 base from J, leaving 11 bases between. With a J-beta primer mix and a sample-barcoded 5' primer, a second PCR ran about 7 to 12 cycles. The yield of each sample was at least 3 million CDR3-containing paired-end reads. TCRdb analysed the 5' RACE reads with MiXCR anew, one entry per CDR3 protein. Among fewer than 1,000,000 distinct CDR3 sequences listed, about half were seen once. Sequenced: blood. The sequence was obtained from a man older than 75 in good health. The rearrangement uses TRBV12-3 or TRBV12-4 and TRBJ2-3; possibly TRBD1 for D (5 bases). CDR3 DNA sequence: TGTGCCAGCAGGGCAGGGTTCGGCACAGATACGCAGTATTTT. Translation gives CASRAGFGTDTQYF.